The entry below describes one T cell receptor beta chain. This table comes from immunoSEQ multiplex PCR, and its TCRdb copy is limited to in-frame clones, with some not included. The sample includes more than 100,000 clones, roughly 87% of them seen just once. The source of the sample is a study of T cell responses to AZD1222 COVID-19 vaccine. As for the study in general: Doses given second, at about 4 or about 12 weeks, were pooled.

In germline, CDR1 is MNHEY, CDR2 SMNVEV (reference sequence). The CDR3 extends over 14 amino acids. With 5 bases removed from V and 1 base from J, the gap between germline ends came to 12 bases. This receptor was obtained from an adult in good health. The sample was peripheral blood, taken on day 0 of AZD1222 vaccination. This rearrangement joins TRBV27 to TRBJ2-7; the D gene is possibly TRBD1 (5 bases). The CDR3: CASSPARVSYEQYF. For the CDR3, the DNA is TGTGCCAGCAGTCCCGCCAGGGTGTCCTACGAGCAGTACTTC.